This T cell receptor beta chain emerged from a study of chemoradiotherapy in HPV16-positive cancers. Some clones are missing from TCRdb's copy, which holds only in-frame ones; the method was immunoSEQ multiplex PCR. This table holds 1,700 or so clones, around 73% found once. This clone turned up a few times. Its target is unknown. Overall study findings and caveats: Non-HPV-specific T cells did not expand in tumors during treatment, whereas candidate HPV-specific clones and E7-related motifs did.

Sequenced here: tumor tissue, sampled from a patient who underwent chemoradiotherapy. This receptor was taken from a human donor with HPV-associated anogenital cancer.

The chain's CDR3 is CAWSVPGLPVNSPLHF. Written as DNA, the CDR3 is TGTGCCTGGAGTGTACCGGGACTCCCGGTCAATTCACCCCTCCACTTT. V is TRBV30 and J is TRBJ1-6, with D perhaps matching TRBD1 (5 bases). The germline CDR1 and CDR2 sequences are GTSNPN and SVGIG (reference sequence). The length of the CDR3 is 16 residues. Deletions cut 0 bases from V and 7 bases from J, with 16 bases between.